These 22 T cell receptor beta chains were all obtained from the same sample, sequenced in a study of kidney transplant recipient with SARS-CoV-2 infection. TCRdb ran MiXCR on the reads and lists one entry per CDR3 protein. Of roughly 250,000 distinct CDR3 sequences in the sample, about 28% were seen once. Sample: a blood sample, taken at baseline and between days 110 and 120 from a kidney transplant recipient. The receptor set was obtained from a young adult male patient who had COVID-19 and was a kidney transplant recipient. Some T cells may trace back to the graft donor.

In this sample, this clonotype turned up many times. The rearrangement joins TRBV7-3 to TRBJ2-2; D remains unclear. There are 14 residues in the CDR3. V was cut by 4 bases and J by 3 bases, with 9 bases left in between. The germline CDR1 and CDR2 sequences are SGHTA and FQGTGA. For the CDR3, the DNA is TGTGCCAGCAGCTCCGAACTTTACACCGGGGAGCTGTTTTTT. It translates to CASSSELYTGELFF.

As for this clonotype: The junction departs from germline at one end; a sequencing error may be responsible. The chain uses TRBV5-4 and TRBJ1-2; no reliable D call. Germline V lookup: CDR1 SGHNT, CDR2 YYREEE (reference sequence). There are 16 residues in the CDR3. The CDR3 loop reads CASFERVPGKTYGCTF. CDR3 DNA: TGTGCCAGCTTTGAACGCGTACCAGGAAAGACCTATGGCTGCACCTTC.

This clonotype was observed many times. This rearrangement joins TRBV18 to TRBJ2-1, with D maybe TRBD2 (5 bases). From germline, CDR1 is KGHSH and CDR2 LQKENI. This CDR3 contains 15 residues. V lost 3 bases and J lost 7, with 16 bases in between. The CDR3 loop is CASSPPSPLSNEQFF. CDR3 DNA sequence: TGTGCCAGCTCACCCCCTAGCCCCCTATCTAATGAGCAGTTCTTC.

This clonotype has just a few counts. DNA for the CDR3: TGCAGTGCTAGTAGTTCGGCCGAGACCCAGTACTTC. This gives the protein CSASSSAETQYF. V usage is TRBV20-1 and J usage is TRBJ2-5, with D uncertain. Per germline, CDR1 DFQATT and CDR2 SNEGSKA (reference sequence). The length of the CDR3 is 12 residues. Trimming pared 3 bases from V and 5 bases from J, leaving 10 bases between.

This clonotype was seen just once. This could be a read error, since a much larger clone is one nucleotide away. V usage is TRBV6-6 and J usage is TRBJ1-3; possible D gene TRBD1, 5 bases. This CDR3 is 15 amino acids long. The V gene's germline CDR1 is MNHNY and CDR2 SVGAGI (reference sequence). The V gene lost 2 bases and the J gene lost 4 bases, with 12 bases spanning the gap. The CDR3 DNA reads TGTGCCAGCAGTTACCAGAGACAGAAGGGAAACACCATATATTTT. Its translation is CASSYQRQKGNTIYF.

Points on this clonotype: A much larger clone lies a single base off, so this may be a read error. The V and J genes are TRBV4-3 and TRBJ1-2; D is uncertain. CDR1 and CDR2 from the germline V gene are LGHNA and YSLEER. The CDR3 extends over 17 amino acids. This chain's CDR3 is CANSLIPGRRKTYGYTF. CDR3 DNA: TGCGCCAACAGCCTGATACCAGGACGTCGAAAGACCTATGGCTACACCTTC.

This clonotype came up many times. The V call is TRBV20-1, the J call TRBJ2-7; D not certain. This CDR3 has 15 amino acids. Germline CDR1 DFQATT, CDR2 SNEGSKA (reference sequence). V was pared by 0 bases and J by 3 bases, with 15 bases between. DNA of the CDR3: TGCAGTGCTAGAGAGAAGGGAAGGTCCAACTACGAGCAGTACTTC. Amino acids: CSAREKGRSNYEQYF.

In regard to this clonotype: Given a much more abundant clone one base away, this may be a read error. The chain is built from TRBV27 and TRBJ2-3; unclear D gene. The DNA end lines up better with TRBJ2-1; the J call may be wrong. Germline values: CDR1 MNHEY, CDR2 SMNVEV (reference sequence). The CDR3 is 13 residues long. CDR3 loop: CASSSTRFDEQFF. The DNA of the CDR3 is TGTGCCAGCAGTTCCACCAGGTTTGATGAGCAGTTCTTC.

Comments on this clonotype: Compared with germline, one end of the junction differs, possibly owing to a read error. Written as DNA, the CDR3 is TGTGCCGGCAGTTACCGGGGGAATCAGCCCCAGCATTTT. Translated, it gives CAGSYRGNQPQHF. The rearrangement links TRBV6-5 to TRBJ1-5; the D gene is possibly TRBD1 (5 bases). Germline V gives CDR1 MNHEY, CDR2 SVGAGI. The CDR3 is made up of 13 amino acids.

This clonotype turned up a few times. V gene TRBV9 combines with J gene TRBJ2-3; TRBD2 matches 11 bases. From germline, CDR1 is SGDLS and CDR2 YYNGEE. CDR3 length: 15 residues. Trimming at V came to 7 bases and at J to 2 bases, leaving 6 bases not matched to a gene. In nucleotides, the CDR3 is TGTGCCAGCGGGGGGACTAGCGGTTCCACAGATACGCAGTATTTT. Protein product: CASGGTSGSTDTQYF.

This clonotype was counted at least ten times. V is TRBV2 and J is TRBJ2-7; no clear D. V lost 7 bases and J 3 bases, leaving 7 bases between the germline ends. CDR1 and CDR2 from the germline V gene are SNHLY and FYNNEI. The CDR3 runs 11 residues. The CDR3 coding sequence is TGTGCCAGCACGAGGAACTACGAGCAGTACTTC. Translating it yields CASTRNYEQYF. Full variable domain (missing parts from reference TRBV2 and TRBJ2-7): EPEVTQTPSHQVTQMGQEVILRCVPISNHLYFYWYRQILGQKVEFLVSFYNNEISEKSEIFDDQFSVERPDGSNFTLKIRSTKLEDSAMYFCASTRNYEQYFGPGTRLTVT.

Many counts were recorded for this clonotype. The rearrangement links TRBV25-1 to TRBJ1-2, with D unresolved. Germline V CDR1 and CDR2: MGHDK, SYGVNS. V was trimmed by 4 bases and J by 4 bases, leaving 22 bases between them. The CDR3 has 17 amino acids. The CDR3 DNA sequence: TGTGCCAGCAGTGGACAAGGAGAACTGGGAAAGACCTATGGCTACACCTTC. Its protein product is CASSGQGELGKTYGYTF.

This clonotype was counted at least ten times. The J gene is TRBJ1-2, the V gene TRBV5-1, with a tentative D call TRBD1 (5 bases). V was shortened by 7 bases and J by 4 bases, with 23 bases between the two germline ends. CDR1 and CDR2 (germline): SGHRS, YFSETQ. CDR3 size: 16 residues. This chain's CDR3 is CASQGQSVRKTYGYTF. CDR3 DNA sequence: TGCGCCAGCCAGGGCCAATCGGTTCGAAAGACCTATGGCTACACCTTC.

A remark on this clonotype: A single base separates this from a much larger clone, so it may be a read error. This CDR3 fails to terminate in the conserved phenylalanine or tryptophan, so it likely reflects a read error. The DNA is omitted, as the CDR3 cannot be located on it reliably, and the CDR3 follows TCRdb's listing. The CDR3: CASSGVLATVMQDTQYL. The chain couples TRBV21-1 to TRBJ2-3; the DNA was not used to check the table's D call, TRBD2. TRBV21-1 corresponds to a pseudogene. Inclusive of both ends, the CDR3 amounts to 17 amino acids.

This clonotype was seen repeatedly, ten times or more. The V call is TRBV20-1, the J call TRBJ2-1; 11 positions match TRBD2. Germline lookup yields CDR1 DFQATT and CDR2 SNEGSKA (reference sequence). Germline trimming cut 5 bases from V and 7 bases from J; bases unmatched to any gene: 7. CDR3 size: 14 residues. This CDR3 reads CSAPRRTSGNEQFF. CDR3 coding DNA: TGCAGTGCTCCCCGACGGACTAGCGGGAATGAGCAGTTCTTC.

A remark on this clonotype: Possible read error: a much larger clone is one base away. The chain is built from TRBV30 and TRBJ2-4; 7 bases align to TRBD2. The germline V gene has CDR1 GTSNPN and CDR2 SVGIG (reference sequence). CDR3 length: 16 amino acids. CDR3 amino acids: CTWSLWGRVAKNIQYF. The DNA for the CDR3 is TGTACCTGGAGTCTATGGGGGAGGGTAGCCAAAAACATTCAGTACTTC.

In this sample, this clonotype turned up many times. V usage is TRBV18 and J usage is TRBJ2-4; D remains ambiguous. V shed 0 bases and J shed 0 bases, with 3 bases lying between them. Germline CDR1 and CDR2: KGHSH and LQKENI. The CDR3 has 14 residues. The CDR3 DNA reads as TGTGCCAGCTCACCACCAGAAGCCAAAAACATTCAGTACTTC. Translating gives CASSPPEAKNIQYF.

This clonotype was observed a handful of times. This rearrangement joins TRBV5-1 to TRBJ2-1; 10 bases fit TRBD2. This CDR3 contains 14 residues. V was pared by 4 bases and J by 10 bases, with 8 bases of the junction left unmatched. CDR1 and CDR2 (germline): SGHRS, YFSETQ. The CDR3 DNA reads as TGCGCCAGCAGCCCGGGACTAGCGCTGGGGGAGCAGTTCTTC. Amino acid sequence: CASSPGLALGEQFF.

The gene calls are TRBV5-1 and TRBJ2-5; D not certain. The length of the CDR3 is 14 residues. Germline values: CDR1 SGHRS, CDR2 YFSETQ. Trimming removed 0 bases at V and 1 base at J, with 7 bases between. The CDR3 protein is CASSLGVVQETQYF. The CDR3 DNA is TGCGCCAGCAGCTTGGGGGTAGTCCAAGAGACCCAGTACTTC.

This clonotype came up many times. The V gene is TRBV5-5, the J gene TRBJ1-5, with a possible D match to TRBD1 (5 bases). V was shortened by 0 bases and J by 7 bases, with 11 bases between the two germline ends. Germline loops: CDR1 SGHKS, CDR2 YYEKEE (reference sequence). This CDR3 is 14 amino acids long. In nucleotides, the CDR3 is TGTGCCAGCAGCTTGGGGCCCCAGGGACAGCCCCAGCATTTT. This codes for CASSLGPQGQPQHF.

About this clonotype itself: This may arise from a read error, as a much more abundant clone is one base away. CDR3 in amino acids: CASSLDYKAGKTYGYTF. The DNA of the CDR3 is TGTGCCAGCAGCCTGGATTATAAGGCTGGAAAGACCTATGGCTACACCTTC. The rearrangement uses TRBV11-1 and TRBJ1-2; D is unresolved. Germline loops: CDR1 SGHAT, CDR2 FQDESV (reference sequence). This CDR3 comprises 17 residues. V lost 5 bases to trimming and J lost 4 bases, with 23 bases between them.

The gene calls are TRBV25-1 and TRBJ1-2; D uncertain. V was clipped by 5 bases and J by 4 bases, with 23 bases between them. There are 17 residues in the CDR3. The germline V gene encodes CDR1 MGHDK and CDR2 SYGVNS. The CDR3 here is CASSFAVELGKTYGYTF. Written as DNA, the CDR3 is TGTGCCAGCAGTTTTGCCGTAGAACTGGGAAAGACCTATGGCTACACCTTC.